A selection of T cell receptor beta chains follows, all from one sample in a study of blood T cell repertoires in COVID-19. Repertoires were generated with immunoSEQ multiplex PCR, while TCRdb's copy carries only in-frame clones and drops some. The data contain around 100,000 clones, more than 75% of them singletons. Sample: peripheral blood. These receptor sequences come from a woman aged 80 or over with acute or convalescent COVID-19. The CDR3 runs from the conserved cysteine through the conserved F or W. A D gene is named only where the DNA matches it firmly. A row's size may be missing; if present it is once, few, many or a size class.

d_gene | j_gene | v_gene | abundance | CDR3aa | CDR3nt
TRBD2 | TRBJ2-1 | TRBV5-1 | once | CASSVILAGGSNEQFF | TGCGCCAGCAGCGTAATACTAGCGGGGGGGTCGAATGAGCAGTTCTTC
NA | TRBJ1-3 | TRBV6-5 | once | CASRKGGPGNTIYF | TGTGCCAGCAGGAAGGGGGGGCCGGGAAACACCATATATTTT
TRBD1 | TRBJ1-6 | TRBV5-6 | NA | CASTGWDRGNSPLHF | TGTGCCAGCACCGGATGGGACAGGGGGAATTCACCCCTCCACTTT
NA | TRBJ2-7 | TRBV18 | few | CASSPGPGVGYEQYF | TGTGCCAGCTCACCAGGCCCAGGGGTCGGGTACGAGCAGTACTTC
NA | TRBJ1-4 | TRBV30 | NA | CAWSPIRLTGSNEKLFF | TGTGCCTGGAGTCCGATCCGCCTTACAGGGTCTAATGAAAAACTGTTTTTT
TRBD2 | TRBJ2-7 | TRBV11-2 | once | CASSSWTSGGYEQYF | TGTGCCAGCAGCTCTTGGACTAGCGGGGGTTACGAGCAGTACTTC
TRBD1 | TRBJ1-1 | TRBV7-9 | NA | CASSPLTGMYTEAFF | TGTGCCAGCAGCCCCCTGACAGGGATGTACACTGAAGCTTTCTTT
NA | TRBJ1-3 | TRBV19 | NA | CASIPGRRGNTIYF | TGTGCCAGTATTCCGGGCAGGAGGGGAAACACCATATATTTT
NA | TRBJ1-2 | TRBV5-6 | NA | CASSLRRDGYTF | TGTGCCAGCAGCTTGCGACGGGATGGCTACACCTTC
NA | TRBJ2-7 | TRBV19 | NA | CASSPNRGNSYEQYF | TGTGCCAGTAGTCCCAATAGGGGGAACTCCTACGAGCAGTACTTC
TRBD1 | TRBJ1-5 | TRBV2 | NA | CASSTGAVNQPQHF | TGTGCCAGCAGCACAGGGGCCGTCAATCAGCCCCAGCATTTT
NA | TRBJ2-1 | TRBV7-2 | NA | CASSPDNEQFF | TGTGCCAGCAGCCCGGACAATGAGCAGTTCTTC
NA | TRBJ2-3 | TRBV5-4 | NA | CASSLGTQSTDTQYF | TGTGCCAGCAGCTTGGGAACACAGAGCACAGATACGCAGTATTTT
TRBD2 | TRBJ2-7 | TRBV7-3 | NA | CASSRDGRGAYEQYF | TGTGCCAGCAGCCGCGACGGGCGGGGGGCCTACGAGCAGTACTTC
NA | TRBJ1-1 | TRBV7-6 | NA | CASSLEAGFEAFF | TGTGCCAGCAGCTTAGAAGCAGGTTTTGAAGCTTTCTTT
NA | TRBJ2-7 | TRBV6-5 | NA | CASSITSTYEQYF | TGTGCCAGCAGTATTACTTCTACCTACGAGCAGTACTTC
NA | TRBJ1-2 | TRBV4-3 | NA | CASSPQIQANYGYTF | TGCGCCAGCAGCCCCCAGATTCAAGCTAACTATGGCTACACCTTC
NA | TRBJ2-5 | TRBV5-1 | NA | CASSLGQPKQTQYF | TGCGCCAGCAGCTTGGGACAGCCCAAGCAGACCCAGTACTTC
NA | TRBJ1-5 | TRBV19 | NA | CASIGRHESNQPQHF | TGTGCCAGTATCGGGAGACACGAGAGCAATCAGCCCCAGCATTTT
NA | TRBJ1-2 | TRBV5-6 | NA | CASSRRGPNYGYTF | TGTGCCAGCAGCCGCCGCGGGCCCAACTATGGCTACACCTTC
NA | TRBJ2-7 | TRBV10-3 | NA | CAISDGGRDGLSEQYF | TGTGCCATCAGTGACGGGGGGCGCGACGGGTTATCCGAGCAGTACTTC